The 8 T cell receptor beta chains listed next were all sequenced from one sample in a study of CD8 T cells in ankylosing spondylitis. One entry per CDR3 protein, called by TCRdb with MiXCR from the 5' RACE reads. This table holds some 200,000 distinct CDR3 sequences, more than 10% found once. Sequenced sample: blood, either unsorted or a sorted T cell fraction (not recorded which). Receptors originate from a male donor with ankylosing spondylitis or in good health (not recorded which).

The chain is built from TRBV7-2 and TRBJ1-6; no clear D gene. There are 17 residues in the CDR3. Germline CDR1 is SGHTA and CDR2 is FQGNSA. Deletions cut 4 bases from V and 0 bases from J, with 13 bases between. In nucleotides, the CDR3 is TGTGCCAGCAGCTCCCTTGGGCCGAGCTCCTATAATTCACCCCTCCACTTT. Protein sequence: CASSSLGPSSYNSPLHF.

The sample holds many counts of this clonotype. The gene calls are TRBV5-5 and TRBJ1-2; D uncertain. Per the germline V gene, CDR1 is SGHKS and CDR2 is YYEKEE (reference sequence). This CDR3 contains 15 residues. V was shortened by 0 bases and J by 4 bases, with 13 bases between the two germline ends. CDR3 in DNA: TGTGCCAGCAGCTTGGCCGTCCAACCCGCCTATGGCTACACCTTC. Its translation: CASSLAVQPAYGYTF.

The CDR3 region has the DNA TGTGCCAGCAGCAAAGGGAAGGGAGCAGGGGGCATTCGCACTGAAGCTTTCTTT. Its protein is CASSKGKGAGGIRTEAFF. The chain is built from TRBV21-1 and TRBJ1-1; the table's D call TRBD1 went unverified against the DNA. TRBV21-1 is classified as a pseudogene. The CDR3 is 18 residues long.

This clonotype was observed a few times. The chain uses TRBV2 and TRBJ2-3, with D perhaps matching TRBD2 (6 bases). Germline V CDR1 and CDR2: SNHLY, FYNNEI. Trimming left V 6 bases short and J 3 bases short, with 22 bases between. The CDR3 totals 17 residues. The CDR3 loop reads CASSSSGTPWGTDTQYF. The CDR3, as DNA: TGTGCCAGCAGCTCTTCCGGGACTCCTTGGGGGACAGATACGCAGTATTTT. Supplemented by reference TRBV2 and TRBJ2-3, the full variable domain reads EPEVTQTPSHQVTQMGQEVILRCVPISNHLYFYWYRQILGQKVEFLVSFYNNEISEKSEIFDDQFSVERPDGSNFTLKIRSTKLEDSAMYFCASSSSGTPWGTDTQYFGPGTRLTVL.

The sample holds one count of this clonotype. The chain is built from TRBV25-1 and TRBJ2-3; possibly TRBD1 for D (6 bases). Trimming shortened V by 1 base and J by 4 bases, and 12 bases separated the two germline ends. The V gene's germline CDR1 is MGHDK and CDR2 SYGVNS. The length of the CDR3 is 15 residues. CDR3 sequence reads: CASSEFPRGADTQYF. CDR3 DNA: TGTGCCAGCAGTGAATTCCCCAGGGGCGCAGATACGCAGTATTTT. Filled out from reference TRBV25-1 and TRBJ2-3, the complete variable domain reads EADIYQTPRYLVIGTGKKITLECSQTMGHDKMYWYQQDPGMELHLIHYSYGVNSTEKGDLSSESTVSRIRTEHFPLTLESARPSHTSQYLCASSEFPRGADTQYFGPGTRLTVL.

This clonotype has a handful of counts. The V gene is TRBV4-2, the J gene TRBJ2-7, with 8 bases that match TRBD2. Germline CDR1 is LGHNA and CDR2 is YNFKEQ. Unmatched junction bases numbered 15, after V lost 0 bases and J lost 2 bases. The CDR3 has 19 residues. As DNA, the CDR3 is TGTGCCAGCAGCCAAGAGGGTAGCGGGAAATTCACAGGCCCCTACGAGCAGTACTTC. Amino acid sequence: CASSQEGSGKFTGPYEQYF.

V is TRBV6-5 and J is TRBJ2-7, with unresolved D. The V gene lost 2 bases and the J gene lost 4 bases, with 9 bases spanning the gap. The germline CDR1 and CDR2 sequences are MNHEY and SVGAGI. The CDR3 covers 13 residues. CDR3 region: CASSYANGYEQYF. In nucleotides, the CDR3 is TGTGCCAGCAGTTACGCGAACGGATACGAGCAGTACTTC.

CDR3 nucleotide sequence: TGTGCCAGCCGAACCGGGACTAGCGTTGAAGATACGCAGTATTTT. Translated: CASRTGTSVEDTQYF. This chain connects TRBV2 to TRBJ2-3, with 10 bases identical to TRBD2. V lost 8 bases to trimming and J lost 5 bases; unmatched junction nucleotides: 10. CDR1 is SNHLY and CDR2 is FYNNEI in the germline V gene. The CDR3 is 15 amino acids.